The 23 T cell receptor beta chains below all came from one sample that was sequenced in a study of OX40 agonist ivuxolimab in advanced cancers. Profiling relied on immunoSEQ multiplex PCR, and the TCRdb table lists in-frame clones only, not all of them. The sample shows about 74,000 clones, about four fifths of them seen only once. This specimen consisted of CD4+ or CD8+ T cells sorted from blood, obtained in a trial of the OX40 agonist ivuxolimab. These receptors all stem from an adult with an advanced solid tumor such as melanoma, head and neck, liver or kidney cancer.

The chain links TRBV7-2 to TRBJ1-2; D possibly corresponds to TRBD1 (5 bases). Germline lookup yields CDR1 SGHTA and CDR2 FQGNSA. V lost 5 bases, J lost 5 bases, and 12 bases lay in between. The CDR3 is made up of 13 amino acids. The CDR3 here is CASSPTELYGYTF. CDR3 in DNA: TGTGCCAGCAGCCCGACAGAGCTATATGGCTACACCTTC.

This clone showed up just a few times. A much larger clone lies a single base off, so this may be a read error. DNA of the CDR3: TGTGCCAGCAGCTTAGACAGCTCCTACGAGCAGTACTTC. Protein product: CASSLDSSYEQYF. The V call is TRBV7-2, the J call TRBJ2-7; D is uncertain. Germline V gene sequence: CDR1 SGHTA, CDR2 FQGNSA. The CDR3 length is 13 residues. V was shortened by 1 base and J by 0 bases, with 4 bases between the two germline ends.

This chain uses TRBV2 with TRBJ1-1; no firm D call. Looked up from germline, CDR1 is SNHLY and CDR2 is FYNNEI. The CDR3 covers 13 residues. V was trimmed by 6 bases and J by 0 bases, leaving 8 bases between them. The CDR3 DNA reads TGTGCCAGCAGCCCTCCGTTGAACACTGAAGCTTTCTTT. Translating it yields CASSPPLNTEAFF.

This clone was seen once. This sequence joins TRBV9 and TRBJ2-2; 12 positions match TRBD2. Germline-derived CDR1 and CDR2 are SGDLS and YYNGEE. This CDR3 is 18 amino acids long. Trimming took 7 bases from V and 3 from J; bases not matched to a gene: 13. CDR3 in DNA: TGTGCCAGCTCCAAACGGGGGACTAGCGGGCGTTACACCGGGGAGCTGTTTTTT. This encodes CASSKRGTSGRYTGELFF.

This sequence joins TRBV7-3 and TRBJ2-1, with a weak D call TRBD2 (6 bases). This CDR3 has 16 amino acids. CDR1 is SGHTA, CDR2 FQGTGA, per germline. V lost 2 bases and J 2 bases, leaving 13 bases between the germline ends. Here the CDR3 reads CASSLARTTAYNEQFF. The DNA for the CDR3 is TGTGCCAGCAGCTTAGCTCGGACTACTGCCTACAATGAGCAGTTCTTC.

CDR3 coding DNA: TGTGCCAGCAGCTTGGGACCAGGGCTAGCGGTGGCCTACGAGCAGTACTTC. Translation: CASSLGPGLAVAYEQYF. The chain carries TRBV5-6 and TRBJ2-7, with TRBD2 matching 7 bases. Germline values: CDR1 SGHDT, CDR2 YYEEEE. After removal of 0 bases from V and 2 bases from J, the junction contained 11 bases not matched to a gene. This CDR3 spans 17 amino acids.

The chain combines TRBV7-3 with TRBJ1-2; 10 bases are a match to TRBD1. CDR1 is SGHTA and CDR2 is FQGTGA in the germline V gene. J lost 6 bases, V lost 0 bases, and 4 bases had no gene match. This CDR3 comprises 15 residues. The CDR3 protein is CASSLTGTGAHGYTF. The DNA of the CDR3 is TGTGCCAGCAGCTTAACAGGGACAGGGGCGCATGGCTACACCTTC.

The CDR3 loop reads CASSLSKGNIQYF. The CDR3 region has the DNA TGCGCCAGCAGCTTGAGCAAGGGGAACATTCAGTACTTC. V gene TRBV5-1 combines with J gene TRBJ2-4; possibly TRBD1 for D (5 bases). V gave up 1 base and J gave up 7 bases, with 9 bases separating them. Germline V gene sequence: CDR1 SGHRS, CDR2 YFSETQ. The CDR3 totals 13 residues.

This clone was counted a single time. J is TRBJ1-2 and V is TRBV18; 7 bases fit TRBD1. This CDR3 has 14 amino acids. Germline-derived CDR1 and CDR2 are KGHSH and LQKENI. Trimming cost V 4 bases and J 6 bases; bases outside gene matches: 8. The CDR3 region is CASSLGGMEDGYTF. CDR3 DNA: TGTGCCAGCTCACTAGGGGGCATGGAGGATGGCTACACCTTC.

This clone showed up just once. This chain connects TRBV7-8 to TRBJ2-5; D is ambiguous. V gave up 0 bases and J gave up 2 bases, with 7 bases separating them. CDR1 SGHVS and CDR2 FQNEAQ come from the germline V gene. The CDR3 contains 14 residues. The CDR3 here is CASSLAGRQETQYF. Here the CDR3 DNA reads TGTGCCAGCAGCTTAGCAGGCAGACAAGAGACCCAGTACTTC. Based on the CDR3 plus reference TRBV7-8 and TRBJ2-5, the full variable domain is GAGVSQSPRYKVAKRGQDVALRCDPISGHVSLFWYQQALGQGPEFLTYFQNEAQLDKSGLPSDRFFAERPEGSVSTLKIQRTQQEDSAVYLCASSLAGRQETQYFGPGTRLLVL.

This clone occurred once. The rearrangement links TRBV5-1 to TRBJ2-7; 9 bases line up with TRBD1. J gave up 2 bases and V 4 bases, and 7 bases lay outside the gene matches. The germline gives CDR1 SGHRS, CDR2 YFSETQ. The CDR3 contains 15 residues. The CDR3 spells CASSAGTGNTYEQYF. The CDR3 DNA is TGCGCCAGCAGCGCCGGGACAGGGAACACCTACGAGCAGTACTTC.

This sequence joins TRBV18 and TRBJ2-7; D call uncertain. Trimming took 0 bases from V and 3 from J, leaving 6 bases between them. The CDR3 is 13 residues long. Germline CDR1 and CDR2: KGHSH and LQKENI. CDR3 DNA: TGTGCCAGCTCACCACCGGCGGTCTACGAGCAGTACTTC. Translated: CASSPPAVYEQYF. The full variable domain, rest sourced from reference TRBV18 and TRBJ2-7, is NAGVMQNPRHLVRRRGQEARLRCSPMKGHSHVYWYRQLPEEGLKFMVYLQKENIIDESGMPKERFSAEFPKEGPSILRIQQVVRGDSAAYFCASSPPAVYEQYFGPGTRLTVT.

The chain is built from TRBV7-2 and TRBJ2-3; D ambiguous. The germline V gene encodes CDR1 SGHTA and CDR2 FQGNSA. The CDR3 sequence is 14 residues long. Trimming removed 2 bases from V and 2 bases from J, with 8 bases in between. The CDR3 nucleotides are TGTGCCAGCAGCTTACCAGGATCCACAGATACGCAGTATTTT. Its protein is CASSLPGSTDTQYF.

The CDR3 DNA reads TGTGCCAGCAGGGGGCGGGAGCCTGCCCACGAGCAGTACTTC. Its protein product is CASRGREPAHEQYF. J is TRBJ2-7 and V is TRBV6-6, with 7 bases matching TRBD2. The CDR3 loop spans 14 amino acids. The germline CDR1 and CDR2 sequences are MNHNY and SVGAGI (reference sequence). Losses at the gene ends were 6 bases for V and 5 bases for J; bases not matched to a gene: 10.

Regarding this clone: In the same sample, other DNA sequences code for this CDR3. The rearrangement links TRBV28 to TRBJ1-5, with 9 bases that match TRBD1. V was pared by 6 bases and J by 4 bases, with 10 bases of the junction left unmatched. The germline CDR1 and CDR2 sequences are MDHEN and SYDVKM. This CDR3 is 16 amino acids long. CDR3 bases: TGTGCCAGCAGACCGGGACAGGGAATTTTAAATCAGCCCCAGCATTTT. The encoded protein is CASRPGQGILNQPQHF. Full variable domain (outside the CDR3, taken from reference TRBV28 and TRBJ1-5): DVKVTQSSRYLVKRTGEKVFLECVQDMDHENMFWYRQDPGLGLRLIYFSYDVKMKEKGDIPEGYSVSREKKERFSLILESASTNQTSMYLCASRPGQGILNQPQHFGDGTRLSIL.

This clone was observed a handful of times. The chain employs TRBV28 and TRBJ1-5, with no clear D. Germline CDR1 reads MDHEN; CDR2 reads SYDVKM. The V end lost 2 bases, the J end lost 7 bases, and 6 bases lay between the germline ends. This CDR3 has 12 amino acids. In DNA form, the CDR3 reads TGTGCCAGCAGTTTAGAAGGCCAGCCCCAGCATTTT. Translation: CASSLEGQPQHF.

The chain couples TRBV11-2 to TRBJ1-2; tentatively, D is TRBD1 (6 bases). This CDR3 spans 14 amino acids. The V end lost 5 bases, the J end lost 1 base, and 11 bases lay between the germline ends. Germline V gives CDR1 SGHAT, CDR2 FQNNGV. As DNA, the CDR3 is TGTGCCAGCAGCACCGGGACAATTAACTATGGCTACACCTTC. Translation gives CASSTGTINYGYTF.

The V call is TRBV27, the J call TRBJ2-2; 12 bases are a match to TRBD2. Per germline, CDR1 MNHEY and CDR2 SMNVEV (reference sequence). V gave up 3 bases and J gave up 0 bases; unmatched junction bases: 2. The CDR3 length is 17 residues. CDR3 loop: CASSFGTSGSNTGELFF. The CDR3 nucleotides read TGTGCCAGCAGTTTTGGGACTAGCGGGTCGAACACCGGGGAGCTGTTTTTT.

J is TRBJ1-3 and V is TRBV7-7; a weak D match, TRBD1 (5 bases). Germline V gives CDR1 SSHAT, CDR2 FNYEAQ (reference sequence). Trimming took off 1 base at V and 2 bases at J, with 9 bases between the two ends. The CDR3 extends over 15 amino acids. CDR3 residues: CASSLGGDPGNTIYF. For the CDR3, the DNA is TGTGCCAGCAGCTTAGGGGGGGACCCTGGAAACACCATATATTTT.

The rearrangement links TRBV18 to TRBJ2-7; 7 bases match TRBD1. CDR1 and CDR2 from the germline V gene are KGHSH and LQKENI. J gave up 3 bases and V 4 bases, and 12 bases lay outside the gene matches. The CDR3 has 16 amino acids. The CDR3 DNA follows: TGTGCCAGCTCACGACAGACAGGGCCGATGGGCTACGAGCAGTACTTC. This gives the protein CASSRQTGPMGYEQYF.

The chain joins TRBV9 to TRBJ2-5; D may be TRBD1 (6 bases). CDR3 length: 13 amino acids. V dropped 3 bases and J dropped 2 bases, with 8 bases sitting between them. Per germline, CDR1 SGDLS and CDR2 YYNGEE. This CDR3 is CASSATGQETQYF. The CDR3 DNA follows: TGTGCCAGCAGCGCTACAGGGCAAGAGACCCAGTACTTC. The full variable domain, its missing parts supplied by reference TRBV9 and TRBJ2-5, is DSGVTQTPKHLITATGQRVTLRCSPRSGDLSVYWYQQSLDQGLQFLIQYYNGEERAKGNILERFSAQQFPDLHSELNLSSLELGDSALYFCASSATGQETQYFGPGTRLLVL.

DNA of the CDR3: TGCGCCAGCAGCCAAGTTTGGGCAGGGCGCTCCAATCAGCCCCAGCATTTT. Translated: CASSQVWAGRSNQPQHF. The chain couples TRBV4-3 to TRBJ1-5; D possibly corresponds to TRBD1 (5 bases). Germline V gene lookup returns CDR1 LGHNA and CDR2 YSLEER. Deletions cut 1 base from V and 3 bases from J, with 16 bases between. CDR3 length: 17 residues.

The J gene is TRBJ1-4, the V gene TRBV5-1; D gene unclear. Germline V gene lookup returns CDR1 SGHRS and CDR2 YFSETQ. The V end was cut by 4 bases, the J end by 8 bases, with 12 bases between. The CDR3 sequence is 13 residues long. CDR3 in amino acids: CASSQGPNEKLFF. CDR3 sequence (DNA): TGCGCCAGCAGCCAAGGACCGAACGAAAAACTGTTTTTT.